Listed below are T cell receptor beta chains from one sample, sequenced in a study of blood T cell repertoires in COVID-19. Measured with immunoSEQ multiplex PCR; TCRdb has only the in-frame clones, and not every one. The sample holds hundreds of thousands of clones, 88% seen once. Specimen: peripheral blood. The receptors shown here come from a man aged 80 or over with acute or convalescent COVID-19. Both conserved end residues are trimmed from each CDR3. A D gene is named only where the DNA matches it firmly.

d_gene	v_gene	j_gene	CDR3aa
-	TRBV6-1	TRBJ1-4	ASSEVQGNEKLF
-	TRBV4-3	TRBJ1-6	ASSSQVQTRNSPLH
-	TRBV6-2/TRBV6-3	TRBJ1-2	ASSRLRGADNYGYT
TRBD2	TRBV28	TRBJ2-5	ASSEGLAGEAQETQY
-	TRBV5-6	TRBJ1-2	ASTRRGSPRGYT
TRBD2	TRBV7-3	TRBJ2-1	ASSLTSGLAFNEQF
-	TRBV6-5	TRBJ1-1	ASSLLSVSF
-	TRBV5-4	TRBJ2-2	ASSLARQGGTGELF
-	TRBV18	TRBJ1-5	ASSSGYSNQPQH
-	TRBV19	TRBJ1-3	ASRSGNTIY
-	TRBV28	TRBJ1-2	ASSHLQDRFYGYT
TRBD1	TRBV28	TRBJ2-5	ASSFPSTGNEETQY
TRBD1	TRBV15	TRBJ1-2	ATSRETGGYGYT
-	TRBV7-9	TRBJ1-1	AGERGGYDTEAF
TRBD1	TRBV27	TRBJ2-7	ASSWDSSYEQY
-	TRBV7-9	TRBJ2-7	ASSLARESYEQY
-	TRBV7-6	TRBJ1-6	ASSADGGSSYNSPLH
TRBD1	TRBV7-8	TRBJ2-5	ASSSWGPGQRETQY
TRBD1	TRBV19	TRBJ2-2	ASSKGTGWAGELF
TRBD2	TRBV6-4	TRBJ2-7	ASSDSNGGRCYEQY
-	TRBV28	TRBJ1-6	ASRPSDFGGSPLH
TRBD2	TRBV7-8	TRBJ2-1	ASSRSGTSYNEQF
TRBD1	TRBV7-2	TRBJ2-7	ASSYGTVSEQY
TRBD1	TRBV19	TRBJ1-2	ASSFGQGAGYGYT
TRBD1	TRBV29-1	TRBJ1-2	SVEPRQGLIYGYT
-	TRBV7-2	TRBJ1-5	ASSLSDSRNQPQH
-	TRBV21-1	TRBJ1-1	ASSNGTDTEAF
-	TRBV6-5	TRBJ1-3	ASRLAHSGNTIY
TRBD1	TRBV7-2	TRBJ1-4	ASSLDSTGGNEKLF
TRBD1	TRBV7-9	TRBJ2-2	ASSSPGQGTSGELF
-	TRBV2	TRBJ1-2	ASSSFRGNYGYT
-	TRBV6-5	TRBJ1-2	ASSYKRRLDGYT
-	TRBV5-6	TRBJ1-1	ASSLARVGNTEAF
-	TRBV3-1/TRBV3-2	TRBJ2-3	ASSRRLDTQY
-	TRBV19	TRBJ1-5	ASSIGGGRQPQH
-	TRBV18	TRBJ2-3	ASSSGRNTQY
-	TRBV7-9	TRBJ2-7	ASSLAGGLGEQY
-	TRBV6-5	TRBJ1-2	ASRRTENYGYT
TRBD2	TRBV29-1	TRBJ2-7	SVVQAGPHLGEQY
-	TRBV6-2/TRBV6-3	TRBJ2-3	ASSYSAGFRTDTQY
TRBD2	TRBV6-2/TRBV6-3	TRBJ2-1	ASSSLAGGKDNEQF